This record looks at one TCR beta chain sequence and its context. Antigen specificity is unknown. The data were obtained in a study of CD8 T cells in Susac syndrome. Germline V gene lookup returns CDR1 DFQATT and CDR2 SNEGSKA (reference sequence). This CDR3 region has 14 residues. With 6 bases removed from V and 6 bases from J, the gap between germline ends came to 18 bases. Study-level findings and limits: Only a relatively small number of individuals were included in the TCR sequencing and HLA analysis.

When the RNA was reverse transcribed, random hexamers were used with an input of roughly 0.5 to 1 ug. Each CDR3 protein is one row after TCRdb ran MiXCR on the immunoSEQ multiplex PCR reads. The table includes 170,000 or so distinct CDR3 sequences, roughly 92% detected once. The clonotype originates from a human donor with multiple sclerosis. The sample comprised CD4+ T cells from PBMCs. J is TRBJ2-1 and V is TRBV20-1; tentative D call: TRBD2 (5 bases). The DNA of the CDR3 is TGCAGTGCCCGGGGTAGCGTGAGCCCCAATGAGCAGTTCTTC. Translated: CSARGSVSPNEQFF.